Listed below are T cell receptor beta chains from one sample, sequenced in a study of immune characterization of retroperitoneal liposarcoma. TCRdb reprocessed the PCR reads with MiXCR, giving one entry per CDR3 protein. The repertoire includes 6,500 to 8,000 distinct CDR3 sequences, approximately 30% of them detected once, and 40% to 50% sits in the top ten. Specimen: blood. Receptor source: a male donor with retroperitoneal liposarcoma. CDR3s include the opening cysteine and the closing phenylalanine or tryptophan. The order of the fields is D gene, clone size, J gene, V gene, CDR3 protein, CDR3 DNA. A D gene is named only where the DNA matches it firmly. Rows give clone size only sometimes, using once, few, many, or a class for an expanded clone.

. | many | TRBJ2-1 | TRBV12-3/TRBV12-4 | CASRGSGGGDEQFF | TGTGCCAGCAGGGGGTCCGGGGGAGGAGATGAGCAGTTCTTC
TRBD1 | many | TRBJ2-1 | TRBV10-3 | CAISEGGYEQFF | TGTGCCATCAGTGAAGGGGGCTACGAGCAGTTCTTC
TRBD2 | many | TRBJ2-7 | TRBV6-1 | CASARTSEGFEQYF | TGTGCCAGCGCCCGGACTAGTGAAGGTTTCGAGCAGTACTTC
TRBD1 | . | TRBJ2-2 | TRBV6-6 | CASRKGADGELFF | TGTGCCAGCAGGAAGGGGGCGGACGGGGAGCTGTTTTTT
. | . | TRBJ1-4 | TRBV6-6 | CASTRGPRVFF | TGTGCCAGCACCCGAGGTCCCCGCGTGTTTTTT
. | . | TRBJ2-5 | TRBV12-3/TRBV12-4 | CASSFGGTTPETQYF | TGTGCCAGCAGTTTTGGGGGGACAACTCCAGAGACCCAGTACTTC
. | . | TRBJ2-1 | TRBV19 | CASSERGGWNEQFF | TGTGCCAGTAGTGAGAGGGGGGGCTGGAATGAGCAGTTCTTC
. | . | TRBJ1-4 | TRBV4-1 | CASSQVEGIGEKLFF | TGCGCCAGCAGCCAAGTAGAGGGAATTGGTGAAAAACTGTTTTTT
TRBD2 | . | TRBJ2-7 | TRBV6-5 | CASSSPTSGSDEQYF | TGTGCCAGCAGTTCGCCGACTAGCGGGAGCGACGAGCAGTACTTC
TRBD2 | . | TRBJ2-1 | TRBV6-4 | CASSSNSGGGDEQFF | TGTGCCAGCAGTTCTAATAGCGGGGGGGGAGATGAGCAGTTCTTC
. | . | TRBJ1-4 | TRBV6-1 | CASSEVVQGQGKLFF | TGTGCCAGCAGTGAAGTAGTCCAGGGGCAGGGAAAACTGTTTTTT
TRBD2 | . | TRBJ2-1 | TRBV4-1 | CASSPPSVAGVGHEQFF | TGCGCCAGCAGCCCCCCCAGTGTAGCGGGAGTAGGGCATGAGCAGTTCTTC